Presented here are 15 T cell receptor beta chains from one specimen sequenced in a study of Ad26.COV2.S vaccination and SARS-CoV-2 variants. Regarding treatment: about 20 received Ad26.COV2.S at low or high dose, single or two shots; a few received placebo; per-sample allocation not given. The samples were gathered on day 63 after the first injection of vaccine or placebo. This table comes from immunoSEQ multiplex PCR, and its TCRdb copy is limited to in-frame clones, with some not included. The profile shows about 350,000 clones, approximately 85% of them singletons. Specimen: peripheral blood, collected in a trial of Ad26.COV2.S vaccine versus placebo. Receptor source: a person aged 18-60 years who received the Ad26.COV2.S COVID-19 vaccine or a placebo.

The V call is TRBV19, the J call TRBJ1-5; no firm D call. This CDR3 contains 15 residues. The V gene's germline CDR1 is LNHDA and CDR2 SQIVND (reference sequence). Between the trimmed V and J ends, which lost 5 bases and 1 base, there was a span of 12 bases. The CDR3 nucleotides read TGTGCCAGTAGTGATTGGGGTCAGAGCAATCAGCCCCAGCATTTT. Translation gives CASSDWGQSNQPQHF. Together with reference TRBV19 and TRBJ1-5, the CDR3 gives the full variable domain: DGGITQSPKYLFRKEGQNVTLSCEQNLNHDAMYWYRQDPGQGLRLIYYSQIVNDFQKGDIAEGYSVSREKKESFPLTVTSAQKNPTAFYLCASSDWGQSNQPQHFGDGTRLSIL.

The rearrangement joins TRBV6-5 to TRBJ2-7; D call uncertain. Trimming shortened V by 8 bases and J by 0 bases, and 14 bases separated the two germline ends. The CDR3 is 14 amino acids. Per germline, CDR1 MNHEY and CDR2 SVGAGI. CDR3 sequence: CASGRIQSSYEQYF. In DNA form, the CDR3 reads TGTGCCAGCGGACGGATTCAAAGCTCCTACGAGCAGTACTTC.

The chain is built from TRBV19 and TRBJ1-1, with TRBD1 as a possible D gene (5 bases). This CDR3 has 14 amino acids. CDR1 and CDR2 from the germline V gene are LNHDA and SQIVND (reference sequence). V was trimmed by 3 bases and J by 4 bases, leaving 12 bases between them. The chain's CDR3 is CASSIPGEGTEAFF. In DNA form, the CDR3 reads TGTGCCAGTAGTATTCCGGGGGAGGGCACTGAAGCTTTCTTT.

The CDR3 region is CASSRDRLQETQYF. The CDR3 DNA follows: TGTGCCAGCAGCCGAGACAGGTTACAAGAGACCCAGTACTTC. The rearrangement links TRBV7-9 to TRBJ2-5; TRBD1 is a possible D gene (6 bases). Germline CDR1 reads SEHNR; CDR2 reads FQNEAQ (reference sequence). Trimming took off 5 bases at V and 2 bases at J, with 12 bases between the two ends. The CDR3 totals 14 residues.

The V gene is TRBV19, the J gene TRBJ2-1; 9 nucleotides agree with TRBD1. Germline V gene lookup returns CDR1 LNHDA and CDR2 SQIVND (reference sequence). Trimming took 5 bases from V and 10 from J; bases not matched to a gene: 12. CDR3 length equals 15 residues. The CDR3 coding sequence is TGTGCCAGTAGTCTTCCGGGACAGGGCCTCCTAGAGCAGTTCTTC. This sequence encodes CASSLPGQGLLEQFF.

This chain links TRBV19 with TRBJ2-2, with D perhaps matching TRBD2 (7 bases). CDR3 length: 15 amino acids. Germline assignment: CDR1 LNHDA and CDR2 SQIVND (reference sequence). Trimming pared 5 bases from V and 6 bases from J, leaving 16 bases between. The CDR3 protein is CASSPDRGAPGELFF. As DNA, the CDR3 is TGTGCCAGTAGTCCCGACCGGGGGGCGCCCGGGGAGCTGTTTTTT. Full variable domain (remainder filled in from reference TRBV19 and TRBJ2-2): DGGITQSPKYLFRKEGQNVTLSCEQNLNHDAMYWYRQDPGQGLRLIYYSQIVNDFQKGDIAEGYSVSREKKESFPLTVTSAQKNPTAFYLCASSPDRGAPGELFFGEGSRLTVL.

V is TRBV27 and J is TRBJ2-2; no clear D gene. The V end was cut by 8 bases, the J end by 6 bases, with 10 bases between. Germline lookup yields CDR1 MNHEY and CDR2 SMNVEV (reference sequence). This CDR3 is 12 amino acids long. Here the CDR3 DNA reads TGTGCCAGCCAAACGTTGTCCGGGGAGCTGTTTTTT. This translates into CASQTLSGELFF.

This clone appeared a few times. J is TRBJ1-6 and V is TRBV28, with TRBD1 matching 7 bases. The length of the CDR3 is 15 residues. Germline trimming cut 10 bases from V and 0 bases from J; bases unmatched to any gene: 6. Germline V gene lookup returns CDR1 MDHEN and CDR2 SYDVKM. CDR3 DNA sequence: TGTGCCAAACGACAGGGAAGCTCCTATAATTCACCCCTCCACTTT. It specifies CAKRQGSSYNSPLHF.

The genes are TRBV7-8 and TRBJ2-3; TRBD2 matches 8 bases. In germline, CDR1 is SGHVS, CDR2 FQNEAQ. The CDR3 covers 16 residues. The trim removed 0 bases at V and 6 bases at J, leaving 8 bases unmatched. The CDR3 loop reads CASSLAPGAGDDTQYF. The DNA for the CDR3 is TGTGCCAGCAGCTTAGCCCCTGGAGCGGGAGATGATACGCAGTATTTT. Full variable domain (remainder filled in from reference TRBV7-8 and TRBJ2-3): GAGVSQSPRYKVAKRGQDVALRCDPISGHVSLFWYQQALGQGPEFLTYFQNEAQLDKSGLPSDRFFAERPEGSVSTLKIQRTQQEDSAVYLCASSLAPGAGDDTQYFGPGTRLTVL.

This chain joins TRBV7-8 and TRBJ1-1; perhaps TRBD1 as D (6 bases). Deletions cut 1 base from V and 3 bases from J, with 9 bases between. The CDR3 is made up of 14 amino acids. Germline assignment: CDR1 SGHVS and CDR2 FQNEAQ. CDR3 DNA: TGTGCCAGCAGCTTAGTAGGGGGAGACACTGAAGCTTTCTTT. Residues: CASSLVGGDTEAFF. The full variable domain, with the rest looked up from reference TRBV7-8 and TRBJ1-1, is GAGVSQSPRYKVAKRGQDVALRCDPISGHVSLFWYQQALGQGPEFLTYFQNEAQLDKSGLPSDRFFAERPEGSVSTLKIQRTQQEDSAVYLCASSLVGGDTEAFFGQGTRLTVV.

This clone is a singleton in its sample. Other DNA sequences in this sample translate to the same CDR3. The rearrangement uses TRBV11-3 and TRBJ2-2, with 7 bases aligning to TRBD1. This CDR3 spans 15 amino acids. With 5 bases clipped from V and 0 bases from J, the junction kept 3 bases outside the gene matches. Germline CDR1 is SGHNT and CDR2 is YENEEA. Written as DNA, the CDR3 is TGTGCCAGCAGCCTCGGGACAGCGAACACCGGGGAGCTGTTTTTT. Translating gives CASSLGTANTGELFF.

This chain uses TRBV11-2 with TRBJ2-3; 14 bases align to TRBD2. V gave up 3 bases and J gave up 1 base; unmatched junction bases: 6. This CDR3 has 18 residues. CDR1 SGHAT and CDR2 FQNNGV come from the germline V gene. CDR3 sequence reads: CASSLHGLAGGGTDTQYF. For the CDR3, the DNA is TGTGCCAGCAGCTTGCACGGACTAGCGGGAGGCGGCACAGATACGCAGTATTTT.

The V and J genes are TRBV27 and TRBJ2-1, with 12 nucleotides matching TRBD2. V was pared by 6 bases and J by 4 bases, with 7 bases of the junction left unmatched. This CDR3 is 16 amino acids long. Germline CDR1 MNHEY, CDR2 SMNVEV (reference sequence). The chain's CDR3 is CASSQLAGGLYNEQFF. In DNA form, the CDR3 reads TGTGCCAGCAGCCAACTAGCGGGAGGCCTTTACAATGAGCAGTTCTTC.

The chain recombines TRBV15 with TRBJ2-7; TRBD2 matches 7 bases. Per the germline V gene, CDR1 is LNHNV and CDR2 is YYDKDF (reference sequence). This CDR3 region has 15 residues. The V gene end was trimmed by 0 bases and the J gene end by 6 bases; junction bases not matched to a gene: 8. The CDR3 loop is CATSRDSIQRGEQYF. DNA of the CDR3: TGTGCCACCAGCAGAGACTCTATCCAGCGGGGCGAGCAGTACTTC.

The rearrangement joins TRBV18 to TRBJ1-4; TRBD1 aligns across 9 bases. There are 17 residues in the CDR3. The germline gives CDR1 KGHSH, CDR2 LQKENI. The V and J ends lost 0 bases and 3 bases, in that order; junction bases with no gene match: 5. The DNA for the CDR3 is TGTGCCAGCTCACCACCGGGACAGGGTAACGCTAATGAAAAACTGTTTTTT. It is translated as CASSPPGQGNANEKLFF.